The 3 T cell receptor beta chains presented below share a single source sample, sequenced in a study of monozygotic twins with inflammatory bowel disease. TCRdb reprocessed the 5' RACE reads and stores each CDR3 protein as one record, lacking DNA. This sample contains under 200,000 distinct CDR3 sequences. Sequencing was performed on blood. The origin of the receptors is a human donor with ulcerative colitis or Crohn's disease, or a healthy co-twin of an affected twin (not recorded which).

The gene calls are TRBV7-3 and TRBJ1-1; TCRdb gives TRBD1 as the D gene, but with no DNA this cannot be confirmed. Germline values: CDR1 SGHTA, CDR2 FQGTGA. The CDR3 runs 14 residues. CDR3 residues: CASSLRGTNTEAFF.

The CDR3 here is CASSQGRTEAFF. The chain couples TRBV7-6 to TRBJ1-1; as DNA is missing, the TRBD1 call by TCRdb cannot be tested. This CDR3 region has 12 residues. CDR1 SGHVS and CDR2 FNYEAQ come from the germline V gene.

The chain has TRBV25-1 and TRBJ2-1; the D call of TRBD2 rests on TCRdb alone, since no DNA is present to check it. CDR3 length: 14 amino acids. Per germline, CDR1 MGHDK and CDR2 SYGVNS. The chain's CDR3 is CASSLEGGHGEQFF.